These 8 T cell receptor beta chains share one sample of origin, sequenced in a study of spatial heterogeneity in lung cancer. TCRdb fed the 5' RACE reads into MiXCR, producing one record per CDR3 protein. Here the sample spans tens of thousands of distinct CDR3 sequences, less than 9.5% being singletons. Time point specified: sample taken at primary tumor resection. Here the sequenced sample was PBMCs, taken at surgery. These receptors came from a female donor with early-stage non-small cell lung cancer.

This clonotype was detected only a few times. The chain uses TRBV7-8 and TRBJ1-6, with 8 positions matching TRBD1. V lost 5 bases and J lost 2; bases outside the gene matches: 5. CDR3 length: 16 residues. Germline CDR1 SGHVS, CDR2 FQNEAQ. The CDR3 coding sequence is TGTGCCAGCAGCCCGAGGACAGGGACCTATAATTCACCCCTCCACTTT. It codes for CASSPRTGTYNSPLHF. Variable domain in full (rest from reference TRBV7-8 and TRBJ1-6): GAGVSQSPRYKVAKRGQDVALRCDPISGHVSLFWYQQALGQGPEFLTYFQNEAQLDKSGLPSDRFFAERPEGSVSTLKIQRTQQEDSAVYLCASSPRTGTYNSPLHFGNGTRLTVT.

Remarks on this clonotype: A much larger clone lies a single base off, so this may be a read error. Lacking the conserved final phenylalanine or tryptophan, this CDR3 likely reflects a read error. Here the CDR3 DNA reads TGTGCCAGCAGCTTCGGGGGGTCCAATCAGCCCCAGCATTCT. Its translation is CASSFGGSNQPQHS. This chain connects TRBV5-6 to TRBJ1-5; D perhaps matches TRBD1 (5 bases). CDR3 length equals 14 residues. The V end was cut by 2 bases, the J end by 3 bases, with 9 bases between. CDR1 and CDR2 from the germline V gene are SGHDT and YYEEEE.

This clonotype came up many times. V usage is TRBV27 and J usage is TRBJ1-1; D is ambiguous. CDR3 size: 13 residues. Germline V lookup: CDR1 MNHEY, CDR2 SMNVEV (reference sequence). V was shortened by 3 bases and J by 1 base, with 6 bases between the two germline ends. CDR3 amino acids: CASSFGPNTEAFF. CDR3 coding DNA: TGTGCCAGCAGTTTCGGCCCGAACACTGAAGCTTTCTTT.

The V call is TRBV5-4, the J call TRBJ2-7; TRBD2 agrees at 10 bases. V shed 3 bases, J shed 3 bases, and the junction held 3 bases outside the gene matches. Germline CDR1 is SGHNT and CDR2 is YYREEE (reference sequence). CDR3 length: 14 amino acids. This CDR3 reads CASSWTSGSYEQYF. Here the CDR3 DNA reads TGTGCCAGCAGCTGGACTAGCGGAAGCTACGAGCAGTACTTC.

Within the sample, this clonotype is medium-sized. The chain recombines TRBV27 with TRBJ1-3; unclear D gene. V was trimmed by 5 bases and J by 8 bases, leaving 4 bases between them. Germline V gene lookup returns CDR1 MNHEY and CDR2 SMNVEV (reference sequence). There are 10 residues in the CDR3. The CDR3 region has the DNA TGTGCCAGCAGTGGGGACACCATATATTTT. It specifies CASSGDTIYF.

This clonotype was found a few times. J is TRBJ1-3 and V is TRBV9; 7 bases map to TRBD1. The germline gives CDR1 SGDLS, CDR2 YYNGEE. V lost 4 bases, J lost 0 bases, and 7 bases stayed unmatched. The CDR3 extends over 16 amino acids. The CDR3 DNA is TGTGCCAGCAGCAGGGGACAGCGAAACTCTGGAAACACCATATATTTT. It translates to CASSRGQRNSGNTIYF. Looking up the rest from reference TRBV9 and TRBJ1-3 gives the full variable domain: DSGVTQTPKHLITATGQRVTLRCSPRSGDLSVYWYQQSLDQGLQFLIQYYNGEERAKGNILERFSAQQFPDLHSELNLSSLELGDSALYFCASSRGQRNSGNTIYFGEGSWLTVV.

The sample holds a few counts of this clonotype. The chain uses TRBV29-1 and TRBJ1-2; 8 bases are shared with TRBD1. The V gene's germline CDR1 is SQVTM and CDR2 ANQGSEA. V lost 6 bases to trimming and J lost 4 bases; unmatched junction nucleotides: 7. This CDR3 spans 13 amino acids. The CDR3 region has the DNA TGCAGCGTGGGACAGGTAGCCCTCTATGGCTACACCTTC. Its translation is CSVGQVALYGYTF.

Ten or more counts support this clonotype. The J gene is TRBJ1-2, the V gene TRBV2, with D unclear. CDR1 SNHLY and CDR2 FYNNEI come from the germline V gene. Trimming took 0 bases from V and 2 from J, leaving 22 bases between them. The CDR3 totals 19 residues. The DNA of the CDR3 is TGTGCCAGCAGTGAAGCGTGGGATTACGCAGCTACGATAAACTATGGCTACACCTTC. Encoded protein: CASSEAWDYAATINYGYTF.